A selection of T cell receptor beta chains follows, all from one sample in a study of blood T cell repertoires in COVID-19. The protocol was immunoSEQ multiplex PCR, while the TCRdb copy is restricted to in-frame clones and leaves out a portion. The data contain 390,000 or so clones, roughly 90% of them singletons. Sequenced material: peripheral blood. Every receptor here comes from a woman under 40 with COVID-19, enrolled during active disease. CDR3s include the opening cysteine and the closing phenylalanine or tryptophan. A D gene is named only where the DNA matches it firmly. The size of a clone is reported for some rows only, either as once, few or many, or as a class for expanded clones.

D: .
J: TRBJ1-1
size: .
length: 14
V: TRBV28
DNA: TGTGCCACCCTCGAGGCAGGGATGTCCACTGAAGCTTTCTTT
CDR3: CATLEAGMSTEAFF

D: TRBD1
J: TRBJ2-2
size: .
length: 16
V: TRBV9
DNA: TGTGCCAGCAGTCCTCAGGGGGCCTTGAACACCGGGGAGCTGTTTTTT
CDR3: CASSPQGALNTGELFF

D: .
J: TRBJ1-3
size: once
length: 15
V: TRBV11-3
DNA: TGTGCCAGCAGCCCCAACACCGCCTCTGGAAACACCATATATTTT
CDR3: CASSPNTASGNTIYF

D: .
J: TRBJ2-2
size: once
length: 13
V: TRBV7-2
DNA: TGTGCCAGCAGCTCCCTAGGCGTCGGGGAGCTGTTTTTT
CDR3: CASSSLGVGELFF

D: TRBD1
J: TRBJ1-3
size: .
length: 15
V: TRBV7-2
DNA: TGTGCCAGCAGCTTAGCGGACAGGGGAGGAAACACCATATATTTT
CDR3: CASSLADRGGNTIYF

D: TRBD1
J: TRBJ1-4
size: .
length: 14
V: TRBV5-1
DNA: TGCGCCAGCAGCTCACAGGGGGCGAGTGAAAAACTGTTTTTT
CDR3: CASSSQGASEKLFF

D: .
J: TRBJ2-4
size: .
length: 14
V: TRBV5-4
DNA: TGTGCCACCCAATTCAGGGGAGCCAAAAACATTCAGTACTTC
CDR3: CATQFRGAKNIQYF

D: .
J: TRBJ2-2
size: .
length: 15
V: TRBV6-2/TRBV6-3
DNA: TGTGCCAGCAGTTATCGCAGGCCCTGGACCGGGGAGCTGTTTTTT
CDR3: CASSYRRPWTGELFF

D: .
J: TRBJ1-1
size: few
length: 16
V: TRBV5-1
DNA: TGCGCCAGCAGCTCCAAGCGGGGGAAGCTGAACACTGAAGCTTTCTTT
CDR3: CASSSKRGKLNTEAFF

D: .
J: TRBJ2-2
size: .
length: 12
V: TRBV29-1
DNA: TGCAGCGTTGTGGAGGGAACCGGGGAGCTGTTTTTT
CDR3: CSVVEGTGELFF

D: TRBD2
J: TRBJ2-5
size: .
length: 14
V: TRBV11-2
DNA: TGTGCCAGCAGCTGGACGCTAGCGGGAGAGACCCAGTACTTC
CDR3: CASSWTLAGETQYF

D: .
J: TRBJ1-4
size: .
length: 14
V: TRBV9
DNA: TGTGCCAGCAGCTCACAGCGACCGGGAGAAAAACTGTTTTTT
CDR3: CASSSQRPGEKLFF

D: .
J: TRBJ1-1
size: .
length: 11
V: TRBV2
DNA: TGTGCCAGCACGGGGGGCACTGAAGCTTTCTTT
CDR3: CASTGGTEAFF

D: TRBD1
J: TRBJ1-2
size: .
length: 15
V: TRBV2
DNA: TGTGCCAGCAGTGAAGAGACAGGGATTTACTATGGCTACACCTTC
CDR3: CASSEETGIYYGYTF

D: .
J: TRBJ1-5
size: .
length: 15
V: TRBV19
DNA: TGTGCCAGTAGTATACAGGGTGGGGGCGATCAGCCCCAGCATTTT
CDR3: CASSIQGGGDQPQHF

D: TRBD1
J: TRBJ1-1
size: .
length: 14
V: TRBV2
DNA: TGTGCCAGCGGGGGGGACAGGGTTCCGACTGAAGCTTTCTTT
CDR3: CASGGDRVPTEAFF

D: .
J: TRBJ2-3
size: .
length: 15
V: TRBV6-1
DNA: TGTGCCAGCAGTGAATCGAGTACTAGCACAGATACGCAGTATTTT
CDR3: CASSESSTSTDTQYF

D: TRBD1
J: TRBJ1-6
size: .
length: 15
V: TRBV19
DNA: TGTGCCAGTAGTGACGGGACAGGGGTCGGTTCACCCCTCCACTTT
CDR3: CASSDGTGVGSPLHF

D: TRBD1
J: TRBJ1-1
size: few
length: 13
V: TRBV2
DNA: TGTGCCAGCAGGCTGGACAGGGGCACTGAAGCTTTCTTT
CDR3: CASRLDRGTEAFF

D: TRBD1
J: TRBJ1-2
size: few
length: 16
V: TRBV7-9
DNA: TGTGCCAGCAGCCCGCGGGGACAGGGGGCCAACTATGGCTACACCTTC
CDR3: CASSPRGQGANYGYTF

D: TRBD1
J: TRBJ1-1
size: .
length: 15
V: TRBV5-8
DNA: TGTGCCAGCAGCCCACTCGGGACAGGGAGCACTGAAGCTTTCTTT
CDR3: CASSPLGTGSTEAFF

D: .
J: TRBJ1-1
size: .
length: 14
V: TRBV5-6
DNA: TGTGCCAGCAGCGTGGGACACGGTAACACTGAAGCTTTCTTT
CDR3: CASSVGHGNTEAFF

D: .
J: TRBJ2-2
size: .
length: 15
V: TRBV10-3
DNA: TGTGCCATCAGTGGAGGTACAGGGATTACCGGGGAGCTGTTTTTT
CDR3: CAISGGTGITGELFF

D: .
J: TRBJ2-3
size: .
length: 14
V: TRBV6-5
DNA: TGTGCCAGCAGCGACAGGGGAGGGACAGATACGCAGTATTTT
CDR3: CASSDRGGTDTQYF

D: TRBD2
J: TRBJ2-5
size: few
length: 14
V: TRBV7-2
DNA: TGTGCCAGCAGCCCGGGACTAGCGGGAAAGACCCAGTACTTC
CDR3: CASSPGLAGKTQYF

D: TRBD1
J: TRBJ2-3
size: .
length: 16
V: TRBV28
DNA: TGTGCCAGCCAGATGTCGGACAGGGAAATTCCAGATACGCAGTATTTT
CDR3: CASQMSDREIPDTQYF

D: .
J: TRBJ2-7
size: .
length: 12
V: TRBV2
DNA: TGTGCCAGCAGGGACAACAGGGACGAGCAGTACTTC
CDR3: CASRDNRDEQYF

D: .
J: TRBJ1-1
size: .
length: 16
V: TRBV4-3
DNA: TGCGCCAGCAGCCAAGATTGGGTCGGCGGGAACACTGAAGCTTTCTTT
CDR3: CASSQDWVGGNTEAFF

D: .
J: TRBJ1-1
size: .
length: 11
V: TRBV9
DNA: TGTGCCAGCAGCCGAGGGGGGGAGGCTTTCTTT
CDR3: CASSRGGEAFF

D: .
J: TRBJ2-7
size: .
length: 13
V: TRBV4-2
DNA: TGTGCCAGCAGCCAAGCTAGCTCCTACGAGCAGTACTTC
CDR3: CASSQASSYEQYF

D: .
J: TRBJ1-2
size: .
length: 12
V: TRBV6-2/TRBV6-3
DNA: TGTGCCAGCAGTTACGGAGGGAATGGCTACACCTTC
CDR3: CASSYGGNGYTF

D: .
J: TRBJ1-1
size: .
length: 12
V: TRBV25-1
DNA: TGTGCCAGCAGACAGGGATGGACTGAAGCTTTCTTT
CDR3: CASRQGWTEAFF

D: TRBD1
J: TRBJ2-7
size: .
length: 15
V: TRBV6-5
DNA: TGTGCCAGCAGTTACGCTGGGACAGGGGGCTACGAGCAGTACTTC
CDR3: CASSYAGTGGYEQYF

D: TRBD1
J: TRBJ1-2
size: .
length: 12
V: TRBV7-2
DNA: TGTGCCAGCAGCTGGGACAGGGCGAGCTACACCTTC
CDR3: CASSWDRASYTF

D: TRBD1
J: TRBJ1-2
size: .
length: 13
V: TRBV5-6
DNA: TGTGCCAGCAGCTTGGGACAGGGAGTTGGCTACACCTTC
CDR3: CASSLGQGVGYTF

D: TRBD1
J: TRBJ1-1
size: .
length: 17
V: TRBV3-1/TRBV3-2
DNA: TGTGCCAGCAGCCAGTGGTCGGACAGGGCTGTCCTTAGATCTGCTTTCTTT
CDR3: CASSQWSDRAVLRSAFF

D: TRBD1
J: TRBJ1-4
size: .
length: 16
V: TRBV3-1/TRBV3-2
DNA: TGTGCCAGCAGCCAGGTAACAGGGGGAGGCAATGAAAAACTGTTTTTT
CDR3: CASSQVTGGGNEKLFF

D: TRBD2
J: TRBJ2-2
size: .
length: 16
V: TRBV11-2
DNA: TGTGCCAGCAGCTTAGACTTGCTAGCGGGCACCGGGGAGCTGTTTTTT
CDR3: CASSLDLLAGTGELFF

D: .
J: TRBJ2-7
size: .
length: 12
V: TRBV28
DNA: TGTGCCAGCCGAAAAATGGGAGACGAGCAGTACTTC
CDR3: CASRKMGDEQYF

D: .
J: TRBJ1-2
size: .
length: 13
V: TRBV28
DNA: TGTGCCAGCACCCCGGGAGGGAAGTATGGCTACACCTTC
CDR3: CASTPGGKYGYTF

D: TRBD1
J: TRBJ1-5
size: .
length: 16
V: TRBV7-9
DNA: TGTGCCAGCAGCGGGAGAGGGACAGACCACAATCAGCCCCAGCATTTT
CDR3: CASSGRGTDHNQPQHF

D: TRBD1
J: TRBJ2-1
size: .
length: 16
V: TRBV27
DNA: TGTGCCAGCAGCCCTCTTGGGACAGGGGGGTTACGGGGCCAGTTCTTC
CDR3: CASSPLGTGGLRGQFF

D: TRBD2
J: TRBJ2-3
size: few
length: 15
V: TRBV7-9
DNA: TGTGCCAGCAGCTTTAGCGGGGGGGGCACAGATACGCAGTATTTT
CDR3: CASSFSGGGTDTQYF

D: .
J: TRBJ1-1
size: few
length: 12
V: TRBV7-8
DNA: TGTGCCAGCAGCATGACAGCAACTGAAGCTTTCTTT
CDR3: CASSMTATEAFF

D: .
J: TRBJ1-5
size: .
length: 15
V: TRBV28
DNA: TGTGCCAGCCGTCGCGGAGGGGTCAGCAATCAGCCCCAGCATTTT
CDR3: CASRRGGVSNQPQHF

D: .
J: TRBJ1-2
size: .
length: 12
V: TRBV27
DNA: TGTGCCAGCAGTTTAGGAGGGTCCGGCTACACCTTC
CDR3: CASSLGGSGYTF

D: TRBD1
J: TRBJ2-3
size: .
length: 17
V: TRBV2
DNA: TGTGCCAGCAGCCACCCCAGGGGACAGCTTGTCACAGATACGCAGTATTTT
CDR3: CASSHPRGQLVTDTQYF

D: .
J: TRBJ2-3
size: .
length: 13
V: TRBV10-2
DNA: TGCGCCAGCAGTGAGTCAGGACTAGATACGCAGTATTTT
CDR3: CASSESGLDTQYF

D: TRBD2
J: TRBJ2-7
size: .
length: 15
V: TRBV5-6
DNA: TGTGCCAGCAGCCCCTTGTCGGGGGGCTCCTACGAGCAGTACTTC
CDR3: CASSPLSGGSYEQYF

D: TRBD2
J: TRBJ2-1
size: .
length: 18
V: TRBV19
DNA: TGTGCCAGTAGTTCTGCGGGACTAGCGGGAGGAACCTACAATGAGCAGTTCTTC
CDR3: CASSSAGLAGGTYNEQFF

D: TRBD1
J: TRBJ2-7
size: .
length: 14
V: TRBV5-6
DNA: TGTGCCAGCAGCCTGCGGACAGGGTTCTACGAGCAGTACTTC
CDR3: CASSLRTGFYEQYF

D: .
J: TRBJ2-3
size: .
length: 16
V: TRBV18
DNA: TGTGCCAGCTCACTCCTTCCGGGACTTAGCACAGATACGCAGTATTTT
CDR3: CASSLLPGLSTDTQYF

D: .
J: TRBJ2-7
size: once
length: 15
V: TRBV4-1
DNA: TGCGCCAGCAGCCCATCCGGGGGGCGCCCCTACGAGCAGTACTTC
CDR3: CASSPSGGRPYEQYF

D: .
J: TRBJ2-3
size: .
length: 16
V: TRBV15
DNA: TGTGCCACCAGCAGAGGCCCGGGAAGCGGCACAGATACGCAGTATTTT
CDR3: CATSRGPGSGTDTQYF

D: .
J: TRBJ2-7
size: .
length: 14
V: TRBV7-2
DNA: TGTGCCAGCAGCTTAGAACAGAGCTCCTACGAGCAGTACTTC
CDR3: CASSLEQSSYEQYF

D: TRBD2
J: TRBJ2-2
size: .
length: 16
V: TRBV7-9
DNA: TGTGCCAGCAGCTTAAGGCGGGAGGACGGGCACGGGGAGCTGTTTTTT
CDR3: CASSLRREDGHGELFF